This T cell receptor beta chain was retrieved from a study of shared T cell receptors in the human thymus. Only in-frame clones appear in the TCRdb table, and some are missing; sequencing was by immunoSEQ multiplex PCR. The repertoire holds hundreds of thousands of clones, with about 89% as singletons. The germline gives CDR1 MDHEN, CDR2 SYDVKM. The CDR3 is 16 residues long. V lost 2 bases to trimming and J lost 3 bases; unmatched junction nucleotides: 7. These data also featured in a second study, about human thymus T cells. According to that study: The study used thymus tissue resected during corrective heart surgery. Apparent bias marked the V and J gene usage of thymic and blood repertoires.

The TCR originated in a boy younger than two with a congenital heart defect. The chain employs TRBV28 and TRBJ2-3; TRBD2 matches 8 bases. The sample taken for sequencing was thymocytes. The DNA for the CDR3 is TGTGCCAGCAGTTTAGAACGGGGGGGCCGGACAGATACGCAGTATTTT. It translates to CASSLERGGRTDTQYF.